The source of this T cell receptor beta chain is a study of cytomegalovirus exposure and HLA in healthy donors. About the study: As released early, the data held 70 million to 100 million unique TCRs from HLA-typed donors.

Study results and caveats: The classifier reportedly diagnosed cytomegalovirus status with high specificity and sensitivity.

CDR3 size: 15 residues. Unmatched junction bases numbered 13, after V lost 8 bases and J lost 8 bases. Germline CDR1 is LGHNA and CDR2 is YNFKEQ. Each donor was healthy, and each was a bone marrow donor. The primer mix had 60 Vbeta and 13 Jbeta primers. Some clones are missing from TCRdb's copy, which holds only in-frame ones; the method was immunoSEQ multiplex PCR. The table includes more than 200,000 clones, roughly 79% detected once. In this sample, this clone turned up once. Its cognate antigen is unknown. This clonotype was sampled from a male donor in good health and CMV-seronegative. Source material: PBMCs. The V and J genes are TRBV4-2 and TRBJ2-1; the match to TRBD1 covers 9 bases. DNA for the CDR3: TGTGCCAGCCGTTCCACAGGGGGCGCGAGGGATGAGCAGTTCTTC. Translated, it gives CASRSTGGARDEQFF.